This TCR beta chain comes out of a study of T cell responses to AZD1222 COVID-19 vaccine. Overall study findings and caveats: CD4 TCRs linked to vaccination spanned spike, dominating at 160-218 and 743-854.

The V segment lost 0 bases and the J segment 6 bases; nucleotides outside the gene matches: 2. Germline assignment: CDR1 MNHEY and CDR2 SVGEGT. The CDR3 is made up of 14 amino acids. TCRdb's copy holds only in-frame clones and misses some; the assay was immunoSEQ multiplex PCR. The sample carries under 200,000 clones, roughly nine tenths recorded once. As for this clone: The antigen is not known.

The chain couples TRBV6-2 or TRBV6-3 to TRBJ1-5, with 7 bases identical to TRBD1. This TCR was sampled from an adult who received the AZD1222 COVID-19 vaccine. Sample: peripheral blood, taken 28 days after the second AZD1222 dose. DNA of the CDR3: TGTGCCAGCAGTTACTCAACAGGGGCTCAGCCCCAGCATTTT. This sequence encodes CASSYSTGAQPQHF.